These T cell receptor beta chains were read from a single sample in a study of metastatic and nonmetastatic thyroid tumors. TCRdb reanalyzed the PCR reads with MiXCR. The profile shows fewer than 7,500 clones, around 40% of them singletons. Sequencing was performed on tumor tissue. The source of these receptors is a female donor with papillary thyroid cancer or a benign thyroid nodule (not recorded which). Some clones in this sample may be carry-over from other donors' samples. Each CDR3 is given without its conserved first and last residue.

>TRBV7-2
ASSLARILSGGTEEKLF
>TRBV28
ASSPRGGRYTEAF
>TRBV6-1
ASSEGYSYEQY
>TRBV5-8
ASSLIRGGAF
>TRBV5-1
ASSPDLAGTGELF
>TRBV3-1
ASSQDLDFYEQY
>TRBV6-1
ASSEGPWGTSSYEQY
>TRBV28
ASLQVANQPQH
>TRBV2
ASSTGDLPSTDTQY
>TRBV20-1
SARDPLESGGRNEQF
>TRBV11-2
ASSLGQGRSPLH
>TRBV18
ASSPDRNSPLH
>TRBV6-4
ASSDSMNTEAF
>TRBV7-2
ASRNQGDYGYT
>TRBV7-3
ASSSDPEETQY
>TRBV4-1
ASSQVLGGDQPQH
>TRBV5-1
ASSSTVRGQGADTQY
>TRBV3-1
ASSQDLNRVLSYEQY
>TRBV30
ASVTSTNGYT
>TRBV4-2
ASSSPASGGSSYEQY
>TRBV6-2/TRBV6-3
ASSPQGPSYEQY
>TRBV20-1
SARGREGLF
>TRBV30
AWSVGGGSYEQY
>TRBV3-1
ASSQDWGRNNSPLH
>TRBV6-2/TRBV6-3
ASSYRQTGPNSPLN